The 10 T cell receptor beta chains presented below share a single source sample, sequenced in a study of regulatory T cells in long-lasting Graves disease. This sample's time point: newly diagnosed GD, antithyroid drugs for less than 3 months. Construction of the TCR library relied on RNA isolated from PBMCs. iRepertoire HTBI primers and Arm-PCR of CDR3 regions built TCR beta libraries. One entry per CDR3 protein results from TCRdb running MiXCR on the multiplex PCR reads. The table shows a few hundred thousand distinct CDR3 sequences, with about 16% occurring only once. Sample: peripheral blood mononuclear cells (PBMCs), taken at new diagnosis, from a patient treated with antithyroid drugs. The receptors were gathered from a female donor with Graves disease.

This chain links TRBV5-1 with TRBJ1-4; D not resolved. Germline V gives CDR1 SGHRS, CDR2 YFSETQ. Trimming took off 0 bases at V and 6 bases at J, with 9 bases between the two ends. This CDR3 comprises 14 residues. In nucleotides, the CDR3 is TGCGCCAGCAGCTTGGTAGGAGGAGATGAAAAACTGTTTTTT. Translation: CASSLVGGDEKLFF.

With regard to this clonotype: A far larger clone is only one base removed, so a read error is likely. The rearrangement links TRBV11-3 to TRBJ2-2, with 16 bases aligning to TRBD2. Germline CDR1 is SGHNT and CDR2 is YENEEA. The CDR3 runs to 17 residues. V dropped 3 bases and J dropped 4; count of bases not matched to a gene: 2. The CDR3 sequence: CASSLGTSGRATGELFF. CDR3 bases: TGTGCCAGCAGCTTGGGGACTAGCGGGAGGGCCACCGGGGAGCTGTTTTTT.

This clonotype was counted only a few times. V usage is TRBV28 and J usage is TRBJ1-2; D perhaps matches TRBD1 (6 bases). In germline, CDR1 is MDHEN, CDR2 SYDVKM. The CDR3 runs to 13 residues. The V gene lost 11 bases and the J gene lost 0 bases, with 13 bases spanning the gap. The CDR3 bases are TGTGCCTCACGGACAGCATCTAACTATGGCTACACCTTC. Translating it yields CASRTASNYGYTF.

The genes are TRBV28 and TRBJ2-5; 12 positions match TRBD1. The CDR3 runs 15 residues. From germline, CDR1 is MDHEN and CDR2 SYDVKM. The J segment lost 5 bases and the V segment lost 6 bases, leaving 7 bases of the junction unmatched. CDR3 region: CASREGQGAGETQYF. CDR3 in DNA: TGTGCCAGCAGAGAGGGACAGGGGGCAGGGGAGACCCAGTACTTC. The full variable domain, with the rest looked up from reference TRBV28 and TRBJ2-5, is DVKVTQSSRYLVKRTGEKVFLECVQDMDHENMFWYRQDPGLGLRLIYFSYDVKMKEKGDIPEGYSVSREKKERFSLILESASTNQTSMYLCASREGQGAGETQYFGPGTRLLVL.

This clonotype was recorded at least ten times. CDR3 amino acids: CASSLDRDREQYF. The CDR3, as DNA: TGTGCCAGCAGCTTAGACAGGGATCGCGAGCAGTACTTC. The chain recombines TRBV11-2 with TRBJ2-7; TRBD1 might be the D (5 bases). The ends were cut back, 0 bases at V and 6 bases at J, with 9 bases in the middle. Germline CDR1 and CDR2: SGHAT and FQNNGV. The CDR3 has 13 residues.

This clonotype showed up many times. The CDR3 loop reads CASKLTGASTDTQYF. The CDR3 DNA sequence: TGTGCCAGCAAGCTGACAGGGGCTTCAACAGATACGCAGTATTTT. The J gene is TRBJ2-3, the V gene TRBV5-6; 8 bases are shared with TRBD1. Trimming took 6 bases from V and 3 from J; bases not matched to a gene: 9. The V gene's germline CDR1 is SGHDT and CDR2 YYEEEE. This CDR3 has 15 amino acids.

This clonotype was found many times. This sequence joins TRBV29-1 and TRBJ2-5; TRBD2 is a possible D gene (8 bases). Trimming cost V 1 base and J 5 bases, with 20 bases left between them. In germline, CDR1 is SQVTM, CDR2 ANQGSEA. The CDR3 sequence is 16 residues long. This chain's CDR3 is CSVEVSGVTGSETQYF. The CDR3 DNA sequence: TGCAGCGTTGAAGTTAGCGGGGTGACAGGGTCGGAGACCCAGTACTTC.

This clonotype was seen repeatedly, ten times or more. V gene TRBV5-1 combines with J gene TRBJ2-7, with 8 bases that match TRBD1. The germline V gene has CDR1 SGHRS and CDR2 YFSETQ. J was trimmed by 6 bases and V by 3 bases; bases with no gene match: 2. The CDR3 has 12 residues. The CDR3 loop is CASSWTGLEQYF. The CDR3, as DNA: TGCGCCAGCAGCTGGACAGGGCTCGAGCAGTACTTC.

This clonotype was seen ten or more times. The V gene is TRBV2, the J gene TRBJ2-1; D is possibly TRBD1 or TRBD2 (5 bases each). This CDR3 contains 15 residues. Germline V CDR1 and CDR2: SNHLY, FYNNEI. The V end was cut by 6 bases, the J end by 3 bases, with 15 bases between. The CDR3 DNA sequence: TGTGCCAGCAGCTTTCAAGCAGGGAGCTACAATGAGCAGTTCTTC. Protein sequence: CASSFQAGSYNEQFF.

This clonotype was recorded at least ten times. This chain links TRBV20-1 with TRBJ2-3, with 10 nucleotides matching TRBD2. With V trimmed by 5 bases and J by 0 bases, 14 bases remained unmatched. The CDR3 length is 18 residues. Germline values: CDR1 DFQATT, CDR2 SNEGSKA (reference sequence). The CDR3 DNA is TGCAGTGCTCCTCACCTCCTAGCGGGAGAGATGAGCACAGATACGCAGTATTTT. It yields the protein CSAPHLLAGEMSTDTQYF.